These 4 T cell receptor beta chains share one sample of origin, sequenced in a study of graft-versus-host responses after intestinal transplantation. TCRdb keeps only in-frame clones here, not all; method: immunoSEQ multiplex PCR. The sample consists of around 45,000 clones, about nine tenths of them appearing once. These receptors have no known antigen. Here the sequenced sample was unstimulated CD4+ T cells sorted from spleen or lymph node cells, taken before transplant. The receptors originated from a human donor who was the organ donor for an intestinal transplant.

V gene TRBV9 combines with J gene TRBJ2-5; D not resolved. Germline CDR1 and CDR2: SGDLS and YYNGEE. The CDR3 has 14 residues. Between the trimmed V and J ends, which lost 5 bases and 5 bases, there was a span of 16 bases. The CDR3 loop reads CASSLTSRGETQYF. The CDR3 DNA follows: TGTGCCAGCAGTTTGACCAGCCGTGGGGAGACCCAGTACTTC. Variable domain in full (rest from reference TRBV9 and TRBJ2-5): DSGVTQTPKHLITATGQRVTLRCSPRSGDLSVYWYQQSLDQGLQFLIQYYNGEERAKGNILERFSAQQFPDLHSELNLSSLELGDSALYFCASSLTSRGETQYFGPGTRLLVL.

The CDR3 DNA is TGTGCCAGCAGTAGGACTCTTCCCCCCTACGAGCAGTACTTC. Translation gives CASSRTLPPYEQYF. This sequence joins TRBV6-6 and TRBJ2-7; TRBD2 might be the D (5 bases). V was cut by 5 bases and J by 2 bases, with 13 bases left in between. This CDR3 spans 14 amino acids. The germline V gene has CDR1 MNHNY and CDR2 SVGAGI (reference sequence).

The chain has TRBV4-3 and TRBJ2-3; no definite D call. The CDR3 covers 12 residues. Germline loops: CDR1 LGHNA, CDR2 YSLEER. Trimming shortened V by 4 bases and J by 2 bases, and 4 bases separated the two germline ends. Here the CDR3 reads CASSRSTDTQYF. CDR3 DNA: TGCGCCAGCAGCCGGTCCACAGATACGCAGTATTTT.

Here the CDR3 reads CAIKTGTGGDNEQFF. In nucleotides, the CDR3 is TGTGCCATCAAAACCGGGACAGGGGGGGACAATGAGCAGTTCTTC. The chain employs TRBV10-3 and TRBJ2-1, with 11 positions matching TRBD1. Germline-derived CDR1 and CDR2 are ENHRY and SYGVKD. This CDR3 has 15 amino acids. V was pared by 7 bases and J by 5 bases, with 7 bases of the junction left unmatched.